This paragraph covers one TCR beta chain sequence. Its target is not known. Division of CD4+ cells produced a CD45RA+ naive subset and a CD45RA-negative memory subset. The ends lost 3 bases at V and 2 bases at J; junction bases unmatched: 14. Looked up from germline, CDR1 is SGHRS and CDR2 is YFSETQ. CDR3 length equals 18 residues. The data are from a study of shared clonotypes between healthy human individuals. General observations from the study: When compared with the clonotypes that were shared by all four sorted-subset donors, the non-shared clonotypes turned out to have lower generation probabilities. Researchers found naive subsets generally carried larger estimated richness than memory subsets.

The authors split each subset's genomic DNA evenly across several immunoSEQ plates. Produced via immunoSEQ multiplex PCR; TCRdb's table is partial and in-frame only. The sample shows a few million clones, approximately 90% of them seen only once. The chain employs TRBV5-1 and TRBJ2-7; the match to TRBD2 covers 10 bases. The sequence was obtained from a man younger than 35 in good health. Material for sequencing was naive CD4+ T cells sorted from blood. Specified subset: CD45RA+ positively selected. The CDR3 region is CASSSLLGTSASTYEQYF. Here the CDR3 DNA reads TGCGCCAGCAGCTCGCTGCTGGGGACTAGCGCGTCAACCTACGAGCAGTACTTC.